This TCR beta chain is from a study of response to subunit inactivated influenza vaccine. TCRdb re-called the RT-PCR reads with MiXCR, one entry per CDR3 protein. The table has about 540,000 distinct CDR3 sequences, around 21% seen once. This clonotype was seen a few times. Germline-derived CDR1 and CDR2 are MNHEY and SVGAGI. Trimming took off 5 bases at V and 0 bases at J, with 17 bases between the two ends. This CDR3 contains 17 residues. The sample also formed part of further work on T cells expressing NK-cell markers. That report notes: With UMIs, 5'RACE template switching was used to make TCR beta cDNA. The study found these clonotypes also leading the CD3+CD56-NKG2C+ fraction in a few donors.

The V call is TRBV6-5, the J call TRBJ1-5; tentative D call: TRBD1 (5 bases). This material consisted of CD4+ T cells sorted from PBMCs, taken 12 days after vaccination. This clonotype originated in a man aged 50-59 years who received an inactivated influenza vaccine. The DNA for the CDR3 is TGTGCCAGCAGTAAATCGATGGGGGTGGATAGCAATCAGCCCCAGCATTTT. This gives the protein CASSKSMGVDSNQPQHF.